This T cell receptor beta chain derives from a study of CD8 T cells in ankylosing spondylitis. Study results and caveats: Reports of some motif variants in reactive arthritis synovial fluid and blood predate this one. Peripheral blood samples showed relatively rare disease-linked clones, and these clones were CD8+. Researchers reportedly found disease-linked clones significantly enriched in matched ankylosing spondylitis synovial fluid. Seven or eight highly homologous variants made up a TCR beta motif, and this motif appeared characteristic of ankylosing spondylitis blood.

This clonotype has a count of ten or more. Its specificity is unknown. Trimming shortened V by 6 bases and J by 5 bases, and 34 bases separated the two germline ends. The V gene's germline CDR1 is ENHRY and CDR2 SYGVKD. This CDR3 region has 20 residues. For TCR beta, libraries came from quantitative 5'-RACE with molecular barcodes. TCRdb recomputed calls from the 5' RACE reads with MiXCR, one row per CDR3 protein. Altogether around 490,000 distinct CDR3 sequences are present, less than 6% being singletons, with the ten largest covering roughly 3.3%. Specimen: blood, either unsorted or a sorted T cell fraction (not recorded which). The TCR originated in a male donor with ankylosing spondylitis. The chain recombines TRBV10-3 with TRBJ2-5; weak D call: TRBD1 (7 bases). The CDR3 loop reads CAIREGAKYSGQLREETQYF. DNA of the CDR3: TGTGCCATCAGGGAGGGGGCCAAGTATTCGGGGCAGCTTCGGGAGGAGACCCAGTACTTC.